Presented here are 16 T cell receptor beta chains from one specimen sequenced in a study of regulatory T cells in long-lasting Graves disease (dated by TCRdb to the early 2020s). Reading the label with the study, this specimen's time point is: persistent/refractory GD, antithyroid drugs over 5 years with positive TRAb. RNA was extracted from PBMCs in TRIzol for both TCR sequencing and RNA sequencing. Library construction relied on multiplex PCR. The listed sequencing device is Illumina HiSeq 4000. To build TCR beta libraries, CDR3 regions were amplified by Arm-PCR using iRepertoire HTBI primers. Clones were called with MiXCR by TCRdb after fastp trimmed the public reads at Q25, and only in-frame beta chains were retained. Each entry merges the rows of one CDR3 protein and shows their most common DNA and genes. Here the sample has 400,000 to 500,000 distinct CDR3 sequences; under 25% occur a single time. Around 15% of the sample goes to the ten largest clones.

Sequencing used peripheral blood mononuclear cells (PBMCs), obtained when the disease was refractory, from a patient treated with antithyroid drugs. These receptors were collected from a female donor with Graves disease.

The V gene is TRBV28, the J gene TRBJ1-5, with D hard to call. V gave up 9 bases and J gave up 1 base, with 16 bases separating them. CDR1 MDHEN and CDR2 SYDVKM come from the germline V gene. This CDR3 is built from 15 residues. CDR3 in DNA: TGTGCCAGTGCCGCGAGTGTTGGAAGCAATCAGCCCCAGCATTTT. This translates into CASAASVGSNQPQHF.

The genes are TRBV10-3 and TRBJ2-4; D may match TRBD1 or TRBD2 (6 bases each). Germline assignment: CDR1 ENHRY and CDR2 SYGVKD. The CDR3 spans 15 residues. The V gene lost 0 bases and the J gene lost 2 bases, with 8 bases spanning the gap. The CDR3 is CAISESGGPKNIQYF. CDR3 nucleotides: TGTGCCATCAGTGAGTCGGGGGGCCCCAAAAACATTCAGTACTTC.

This clonotype appeared a few times. CDR3 DNA: TGTGCCAGCAGCCGGACTAGCGGGTGGGGCACAGATACGCAGTATTTT. Amino acid sequence: CASSRTSGWGTDTQYF. The chain carries TRBV11-1 and TRBJ2-3; 11 bases line up with TRBD2. J gave up 1 base and V 5 bases, and 5 bases lay outside the gene matches. CDR3 length equals 16 residues. Germline CDR1 reads SGHAT; CDR2 reads FQDESV (reference sequence).

This sequence joins TRBV13 and TRBJ1-1; TRBD1 is a possible D gene (5 bases). V was trimmed by 5 bases and J by 8 bases, leaving 18 bases between them. Germline V gives CDR1 PRHDT, CDR2 FYEKMQ (reference sequence). The CDR3 totals 14 residues. The CDR3 sequence: CASSPPGAANEAFF. CDR3 DNA sequence: TGTGCCAGCAGCCCCCCCGGGGCAGCGAACGAAGCTTTCTTT.

In its sample, this clonotype was seen many times. The genes are TRBV20-1 and TRBJ1-6, with D possibly being TRBD1 (5 bases). The germline V gene has CDR1 DFQATT and CDR2 SNEGSKA (reference sequence). V dropped 3 bases and J dropped 7 bases, with 10 bases sitting between them. This CDR3 is built from 13 residues. The CDR3 sequence is CSASMRGNSPLHF. Here the CDR3 DNA reads TGCAGTGCTAGTATGAGGGGAAATTCACCCCTCCACTTT.

This clonotype was seen ten or more times. This chain uses TRBV3-1 with TRBJ2-2; D is possibly TRBD1 (6 bases). V was pared by 4 bases and J by 8 bases, with 14 bases between. The germline V gene has CDR1 LGHDT and CDR2 YNNKEL (reference sequence). The CDR3 runs 14 residues. The CDR3 DNA is TGTGCCAGCAGCCGACAGGCCTCATTTGGGGAGCTGTTTTTT. This gives the protein CASSRQASFGELFF.

J is TRBJ2-2 and V is TRBV20-1, with 12 bases that match TRBD2. The CDR3 has 19 amino acids. The germline V gene encodes CDR1 DFQATT and CDR2 SNEGSKA (reference sequence). J gave up 1 base and V 3 bases, and 12 bases lay outside the gene matches. The CDR3 protein is CSARALTSGGIGNTGELFF. The CDR3 DNA reads TGCAGTGCTAGGGCACTGACTAGCGGGGGAATAGGGAACACCGGGGAGCTGTTTTTT.

This clonotype was observed at least ten times. This chain joins TRBV2 and TRBJ2-5, with 9 bases identical to TRBD1. The trim removed 5 bases at V and 4 bases at J, leaving 2 bases unmatched. Germline-derived CDR1 and CDR2 are SNHLY and FYNNEI. There are 13 residues in the CDR3. The CDR3 reads CASSRGQGETQYF. As DNA, the CDR3 is TGTGCCAGCAGTAGGGGACAGGGAGAGACCCAGTACTTC.

The gene calls are TRBV20-1 and TRBJ2-5, with 8 positions matching TRBD2. V trimming: 3 bases; J trimming: 3 bases; junction bases outside the gene matches: 15. Per the germline V gene, CDR1 is DFQATT and CDR2 is SNEGSKA (reference sequence). There are 17 residues in the CDR3. CDR3 DNA: TGCAGTGCTAGCCTGACTAACGGGAGGGTAAGAGAAGAGACCCAGTACTTC. As protein: CSASLTNGRVREETQYF.

V usage is TRBV5-1 and J usage is TRBJ1-1; D ambiguous. Trimming cost V 0 bases and J 3 bases, with 12 bases left between them. Per germline, CDR1 SGHRS and CDR2 YFSETQ. The CDR3 length is 15 residues. The CDR3 DNA sequence: TGCGCCAGCAGCTTGGGGGTCGGGGATCACACTGAAGCTTTCTTT. It is translated as CASSLGVGDHTEAFF.

V gene TRBV4-1 combines with J gene TRBJ1-2; possibly TRBD1 for D (5 bases). This CDR3 contains 15 residues. V lost 0 bases to trimming and J lost 3 bases, with 11 bases between them. Germline V gives CDR1 MGHRA, CDR2 YSYEKL. The CDR3 DNA follows: TGCGCCAGCAGCCAAGATCGGTTGACAGACTATGGCTACACCTTC. Translated, it gives CASSQDRLTDYGYTF.

In its sample, this clonotype was seen many times. The chain joins TRBV11-2 to TRBJ2-7, with D hard to call. The V end was cut by 1 base, the J end by 4 bases, with 11 bases between. This CDR3 has 14 residues. Per the germline V gene, CDR1 is SGHAT and CDR2 is FQNNGV. In DNA, the CDR3 is TGTGCCAGCAGCTTAGGGGTGCCGGAGTACGAGCAGTACTTC. Its translation is CASSLGVPEYEQYF. The whole variable domain, remainder taken from reference TRBV11-2 and TRBJ2-7, is EAGVAQSPRYKIIEKRQSVAFWCNPISGHATLYWYQQILGQGPKLLIQFQNNGVVDDSQLPKDRFSAERLKGVDSTLKIQPAKLEDSAVYLCASSLGVPEYEQYFGPGTRLTVT.

The chain has TRBV27 and TRBJ1-1; no clear D gene. The V gene lost 1 base and the J gene lost 0 bases, with 6 bases spanning the gap. Per the germline V gene, CDR1 is MNHEY and CDR2 is SMNVEV (reference sequence). The CDR3 is made up of 14 amino acids. The DNA for the CDR3 is TGTGCCAGCAGTTTATATGGTATGAACACTGAAGCTTTCTTT. This codes for CASSLYGMNTEAFF.

A single count supports this clonotype. The chain joins TRBV2 to TRBJ2-3, with D possibly being TRBD2 (6 bases). V shed 1 base and J shed 0 bases, with 11 bases lying between them. CDR1 and CDR2 from the germline V gene are SNHLY and FYNNEI. The CDR3 runs 16 residues. The CDR3 DNA follows: TGTGCCAGCAGTGAAGTTAGCGGTTCTAGCACAGATACGCAGTATTTT. Protein: CASSEVSGSSTDTQYF.

This clonotype was seen at least ten times. This chain links TRBV28 with TRBJ2-7; D remains ambiguous. CDR1 MDHEN and CDR2 SYDVKM come from the germline V gene. V shed 6 bases and J shed 3 bases, with 9 bases lying between them. The CDR3 consists of 12 residues. CDR3 bases: TGTGCCAGCAGGGCTCCACACTACGAGCAGTACTTC. Amino acid sequence: CASRAPHYEQYF.

V usage is TRBV7-9 and J usage is TRBJ1-2, with 7 bases identical to TRBD1. Unmatched junction bases numbered 7, after V lost 2 bases and J lost 4 bases. The length of the CDR3 is 15 residues. Germline V lookup: CDR1 SEHNR, CDR2 FQNEAQ (reference sequence). CDR3: CASSLRAEGAYGYTF. DNA of the CDR3: TGTGCCAGCAGCTTACGGGCGGAGGGGGCCTATGGCTACACCTTC.